The 25 T cell receptor beta chains listed next were all sequenced from one sample in a study of shared clonotypes between healthy human individuals. TCRdb's copy holds only in-frame clones and misses some; the assay was immunoSEQ multiplex PCR. Altogether about 1.5 million clones are present, around 97% being singletons, with the ten largest covering about 1.2%. Sequencing used naive CD4+ T cells sorted from blood. Subset given: CD45RA+ positively selected. These receptors all stem from a man aged 25 to 45 in good health.

This clone showed up just once. V usage is TRBV30 and J usage is TRBJ2-7; possibly TRBD1 or TRBD2 for D (6 bases each). This CDR3 is built from 15 residues. The V end lost 0 bases, the J end lost 7 bases, and 19 bases lay between the germline ends. From germline, CDR1 is GTSNPN and CDR2 SVGIG (reference sequence). The CDR3 DNA reads as TGTGCCTGGAGTGTTTGGGACACAAGGGAGGTAGAGCAGTACTTC. It translates to CAWSVWDTREVEQYF.

This chain joins TRBV4-3 and TRBJ1-1, with 9 positions matching TRBD1. CDR3 size: 15 residues. V was clipped by 0 bases and J by 8 bases; unmatched bases: 7. CDR1 LGHNA and CDR2 YSLEER come from the germline V gene. CDR3 DNA sequence: TGCGCCAGCAGCCAAGATCTGGACAGGGGTGAAGAAGCTTTCTTT. Protein product: CASSQDLDRGEEAFF.

The V and J genes are TRBV19 and TRBJ2-1; 14 bases agree with TRBD2. With 10 bases clipped from V and 0 bases from J, the junction kept 2 bases outside the gene matches. The CDR3 covers 15 residues. Germline V lookup: CDR1 LNHDA, CDR2 SQIVND (reference sequence). This CDR3 is CATGTSGSSYNEQFF. For the CDR3, the DNA is TGTGCCACAGGGACTAGCGGGAGCTCCTACAATGAGCAGTTCTTC.

This chain joins TRBV4-2 and TRBJ2-2; D gene ambiguous. V was pared by 1 base and J by 4 bases, with 10 bases between. Germline V gives CDR1 LGHNA, CDR2 YNFKEQ. The CDR3 is 15 residues long. Here the CDR3 reads CASSQGLEVTGELFF. The CDR3 region has the DNA TGTGCCAGCAGCCAAGGCCTGGAAGTCACCGGGGAGCTGTTTTTT.

V is TRBV27 and J is TRBJ2-5; D is perhaps TRBD2 (6 bases). The germline gives CDR1 MNHEY, CDR2 SMNVEV (reference sequence). V was pared by 1 base and J by 5 bases, with 17 bases between. This CDR3 is built from 16 residues. The CDR3 reads CASSLFGGDMGETQYF. The CDR3 region has the DNA TGTGCCAGCAGTTTATTCGGGGGAGATATGGGGGAGACCCAGTACTTC.

V is TRBV2 and J is TRBJ2-2; 8 bases line up with TRBD2. The germline gives CDR1 SNHLY, CDR2 FYNNEI. Trimming cost V 6 bases and J 6 bases; bases outside gene matches: 9. The CDR3 contains 15 residues. The CDR3 here is CASSQGLAGAGELFF. DNA for the CDR3: TGTGCCAGCAGCCAAGGACTAGCAGGGGCCGGGGAGCTGTTTTTT.

Of note for this clone: The same CDR3 also results from other DNA sequences found in this sample. This chain connects TRBV28 to TRBJ1-5, with a weak D call TRBD1 (5 bases). CDR3 length equals 12 residues. Germline CDR1 reads MDHEN; CDR2 reads SYDVKM. Trimming shortened V by 11 bases and J by 2 bases, and 10 bases separated the two germline ends. The CDR3, as DNA: TGTGCCGGAGGAGGGGGCAATCAGCCCCAGCATTTT. Encoded protein: CAGGGGNQPQHF. Filled out from reference TRBV28 and TRBJ1-5, the complete variable domain reads DVKVTQSSRYLVKRTGEKVFLECVQDMDHENMFWYRQDPGLGLRLIYFSYDVKMKEKGDIPEGYSVSREKKERFSLILESASTNQTSMYLCAGGGGNQPQHFGDGTRLSIL.

The genes are TRBV7-9 and TRBJ2-6; perhaps TRBD1 as D (6 bases). The CDR3 has 18 amino acids. Trimming removed 2 bases at V and 0 bases at J, with 14 bases between. CDR1 SEHNR and CDR2 FQNEAQ come from the germline V gene (reference sequence). DNA of the CDR3: TGTGCCAGCAGCTTACCGACAGGATTCCTCTCTGGGGCCAACGTCCTGACTTTC. It encodes CASSLPTGFLSGANVLTF.

CDR3 in DNA: TGTGCCAGCAGTGACTCCAATAACACCGGGACGCAAGAGACCCAGTACTTC. It is translated as CASSDSNNTGTQETQYF. The chain employs TRBV6-4 and TRBJ2-5, with D tentatively TRBD1 or TRBD2 (5 bases each). This CDR3 is built from 17 residues. V was pared by 0 bases and J by 2 bases, with 16 bases between. Per the germline V gene, CDR1 is MRHNA and CDR2 is SNTAGT.

V and J are TRBV9 and TRBJ2-7; 10 bases match TRBD2. V gave up 6 bases and J gave up 2 bases; unmatched junction bases: 8. CDR1 and CDR2 (germline): SGDLS, YYNGEE. This CDR3 comprises 15 residues. CDR3 coding DNA: TGTGCCAGCAAAGTAGGACTAGCGGATACCTACGAGCAGTACTTC. Its translation: CASKVGLADTYEQYF. Using reference TRBV9 and TRBJ2-7 for the parts outside the CDR3, the full variable domain is DSGVTQTPKHLITATGQRVTLRCSPRSGDLSVYWYQQSLDQGLQFLIQYYNGEERAKGNILERFSAQQFPDLHSELNLSSLELGDSALYFCASKVGLADTYEQYFGPGTRLTVT.

In DNA form, the CDR3 reads TGCGCCAGCAGCTTGCTCGACGGGAGGGCCGGAGATACGCAGTATTTT. Protein: CASSLLDGRAGDTQYF. This chain connects TRBV5-1 to TRBJ2-3; 8 bases are a match to TRBD2. The CDR3 is made up of 16 amino acids. Per germline, CDR1 SGHRS and CDR2 YFSETQ. V trimming: 1 base; J trimming: 5 bases; junction bases outside the gene matches: 9.

J is TRBJ1-2 and V is TRBV27; D is unclear. The CDR3 runs to 13 residues. Germline V CDR1 and CDR2: MNHEY, SMNVEV (reference sequence). The V and J ends lost 0 bases and 8 bases respectively, with 10 bases between them. Here the CDR3 DNA reads TGTGCCAGCAGTTTATCTCGCGGAACGGGCTACACCTTC. Its translation: CASSLSRGTGYTF.

The chain links TRBV7-9 to TRBJ2-1, with 7 positions matching TRBD1. The CDR3 loop spans 15 amino acids. The V and J ends lost 3 bases and 5 bases, in that order; junction bases with no gene match: 7. CDR1 is SEHNR and CDR2 is FQNEAQ in the germline V gene (reference sequence). CDR3 sequence reads: CASSFRQGGNNEQFF. As DNA, the CDR3 is TGTGCCAGCAGCTTCCGACAGGGTGGGAACAATGAGCAGTTCTTC.

This clone was observed a single time. The rearrangement links TRBV5-5 to TRBJ1-1, with D unresolved. V lost 4 bases and J 1 base, leaving 11 bases between the germline ends. There are 14 residues in the CDR3. Germline V gene sequence: CDR1 SGHKS, CDR2 YYEKEE (reference sequence). The CDR3 is CASSPPLGNTEAFF. CDR3 sequence (DNA): TGTGCCAGCAGCCCTCCTCTGGGGAACACTGAAGCTTTCTTT.

This clone was found a few times. The rearrangement joins TRBV6-6 to TRBJ2-7; no definite D call. Germline-derived CDR1 and CDR2 are MNHNY and SVGAGI (reference sequence). V was clipped by 6 bases and J by 0 bases, with 9 bases between them. The CDR3 consists of 13 residues. CDR3 amino acids: CASRVSSSYEQYF. The CDR3 DNA reads as TGTGCCAGCAGGGTCAGCAGCTCCTACGAGCAGTACTTC.

The rearrangement links TRBV21-1 to TRBJ1-5; the table gives TRBD1 as D, unverified against the DNA. TRBV21-1 is a pseudogene locus. This CDR3 contains 19 residues. The CDR3 reads CASSTNRGRVHYSNQPQHF. CDR3 DNA: TGTGCCAGCAGCACCAACAGGGGGCGAGTACACTATAGCAATCAGCCCCAGCATTTT.

This clone was counted a few times. The rearrangement joins TRBV10-3 to TRBJ1-2, with D unresolved. The CDR3 is 13 amino acids. V was shortened by 0 bases and J by 7 bases, with 9 bases between the two germline ends. Germline CDR1 and CDR2: ENHRY and SYGVKD. The CDR3 bases are TGTGCCATCAGTGAGTCGACGTCCTTTGGCTACACCTTC. Protein sequence: CAISESTSFGYTF.

V gene TRBV5-8 combines with J gene TRBJ1-5, with 7 bases matching TRBD1. The CDR3 totals 15 residues. Germline values: CDR1 SGHTS, CDR2 YDEGEE. The ends lost 4 bases at V and 3 bases at J; junction bases unmatched: 7. The CDR3 protein is CASSLGTANNQPQHF. The DNA for the CDR3 is TGTGCCAGCAGCCTTGGGACAGCTAACAATCAGCCCCAGCATTTT.

V and J are TRBV7-9 and TRBJ2-3, with TRBD1 matching over 7 bases. The CDR3 is made up of 15 amino acids. Germline V CDR1 and CDR2: SEHNR, FQNEAQ (reference sequence). Trimming took 7 bases from V and 1 from J; bases not matched to a gene: 8. The CDR3 sequence is CASTERGLGTDTQYF. DNA for the CDR3: TGTGCCAGCACTGAAAGGGGGCTGGGCACAGATACGCAGTATTTT.

Here the CDR3 DNA reads TGTGCCAGCAGCTCACAGGGAGTGGAGACCCAGTACTTC. Translated, it gives CASSSQGVETQYF. The chain employs TRBV5-4 and TRBJ2-5; TRBD1 is a possible D gene (6 bases). This CDR3 comprises 13 residues. The V end lost 3 bases, the J end lost 5 bases, and 11 bases lay between the germline ends. The germline V gene encodes CDR1 SGHNT and CDR2 YYREEE (reference sequence).

The V and J genes are TRBV10-2 and TRBJ2-5, with a possible D match to TRBD2 (7 bases). This CDR3 contains 15 residues. The ends were cut back, 3 bases at V and 0 bases at J, with 11 bases in the middle. The germline CDR1 and CDR2 sequences are WSHSY and SAAADI. As DNA, the CDR3 is TGCGCCAGCAGTGATGGGGGGGCTCACCAAGAGACCCAGTACTTC. It codes for CASSDGGAHQETQYF.

This clone was observed a single time. The J gene is TRBJ2-7, the V gene TRBV15, with D perhaps matching TRBD1 (7 bases). The CDR3 covers 16 residues. In germline, CDR1 is LNHNV, CDR2 YYDKDF (reference sequence). Trimming pared 3 bases from V and 0 bases from J, leaving 15 bases between. The CDR3 DNA is TGTGCCACCAGCAGGGTTGGGCGGGACAGCTCCTACGAGCAGTACTTC. Amino acids: CATSRVGRDSSYEQYF.

The rearrangement uses TRBV19 and TRBJ2-1; a possible D gene is TRBD1 (5 bases). The CDR3 totals 17 residues. V shed 2 bases and J shed 1 base, with 15 bases lying between them. The germline V gene encodes CDR1 LNHDA and CDR2 SQIVND (reference sequence). The CDR3 nucleotides are TGTGCCAGTAGTATATATGGTGGGCAGGGATCCTACAATGAGCAGTTCTTC. This encodes CASSIYGGQGSYNEQFF.

V and J are TRBV10-3 and TRBJ1-5; TRBD1 aligns across 7 bases. The CDR3 is 15 residues long. V lost 0 bases to trimming and J lost 6 bases; unmatched junction nucleotides: 5. Germline V gives CDR1 ENHRY, CDR2 SYGVKD. CDR3 DNA: TGTGCCATCAGTGAGTCGACAGGGCTTTCTCAGCCCCAGCATTTT. Translated, it gives CAISESTGLSQPQHF.

The chain recombines TRBV4-3 with TRBJ2-6; tentative D call: TRBD1 (6 bases). Germline lookup yields CDR1 LGHNA and CDR2 YSLEER. V was clipped by 3 bases and J by 4 bases, with 13 bases between them. The CDR3 is 16 residues long. CDR3 sequence (DNA): TGCGCCAGCAGCCATCCTACAGGGAGCGGGGCCAACGTCCTGACTTTC. Its protein product is CASSHPTGSGANVLTF.